These T cell receptor beta chains were read from a single sample in a study of shared clonotypes between healthy human individuals. Only in-frame clones appear in the TCRdb table, and some are missing; sequencing was by immunoSEQ multiplex PCR. The sample includes fewer than 550,000 clones, about 79% of them seen just once. The sample was PBMCs. All receptors come from a woman in her 40s in good health. Some clones in this sample may be carry-over from other donors' samples. Each CDR3 is given with its conserved first and last residue. A D gene is named only where the DNA matches it firmly. Clone size appears in some rows only: once, few, many, or a class for an expanded clone.

>TRBD2|.|TRBJ2-5|TRBV18
CASSPPPKFAGGKETQYF
TGTGCCAGCTCACCACCGCCAAAATTTGCGGGAGGGAAAGAGACCCAGTACTTC
>.|.|TRBJ2-2|TRBV19
CASSTPQGATGELFF
TGTGCCAGTAGTACCCCACAGGGTGCCACCGGGGAGCTGTTTTTT
>.|.|TRBJ2-5|TRBV28
CASSSRYTGQTQETQYF
TGTGCCAGCAGTTCCCGATATACGGGACAAACCCAAGAGACCCAGTACTTC
>TRBD1|once|TRBJ2-7|TRBV10-3
CAISSDRGLHEQYF
TGTGCCATCAGTTCCGACAGGGGGCTCCACGAGCAGTACTTC
>.|.|TRBJ1-1|TRBV5-1
CASSLGGTETKAFF
TGCGCCAGCAGCTTGGGCGGCACCGAAACTAAAGCTTTCTTT
>TRBD1|.|TRBJ2-7|TRBV5-1
CASSLGPQGEYEQYF
TGCGCCAGCAGCTTGGGACCTCAGGGGGAATACGAGCAGTACTTC
>TRBD1|few|TRBJ1-1|TRBV28
CASSPQGQYMNTEAFF
TGTGCCAGCAGTCCACAGGGACAGTACATGAACACTGAAGCTTTCTTT
>.|.|TRBJ2-7|TRBV28
CASHTQVGLIRYEQYF
TGTGCCAGCCATACTCAGGTCGGGCTTATTAGGTACGAGCAGTACTTC
>TRBD1|.|TRBJ1-2|TRBV28
CASSPDRPANYGYTF
TGTGCCAGCAGTCCGGACAGGCCAGCTAACTATGGCTACACCTTC
>TRBD1|.|TRBJ2-2|TRBV9
CASSVATGGSTGELFF
TGTGCCAGCAGCGTAGCGACAGGGGGTTCCACCGGGGAGCTGTTTTTT
>.|.|TRBJ1-4|TRBV28
CASSYPLDNEKLFF
TGTGCCAGCAGTTACCCCCTGGATAATGAAAAACTGTTTTTT
>.|.|TRBJ2-1|TRBV9
CASSPTYGLGGNEQFF
TGTGCCAGCAGCCCCACCTATGGTCTTGGGGGCAATGAGCAGTTCTTC
>.|.|TRBJ1-1|TRBV7-9
CASSLLGMTFF
TGTGCCAGCAGCTTACTGGGGATGACTTTCTTT
>.|.|TRBJ2-7|TRBV11-2
CASSLSQSSYEQYF
TGTGCCAGCAGCTTAAGCCAAAGCTCCTACGAGCAGTACTTC
>TRBD2|once|TRBJ2-3|TRBV14
CASSQDGTSGSFWETDTQYF
TGTGCCAGCAGCCAAGACGGGACTAGCGGGAGTTTCTGGGAAACAGATACGCAGTATTTT
>TRBD1|.|TRBJ2-1|TRBV5-5
CASSLIFGTGDNEQFF
TGTGCCAGCAGCTTGATTTTTGGGACAGGGGACAATGAGCAGTTCTTC
>.|few|TRBJ1-1|TRBV27
CASSLGPWGNTEAFF
TGTGCCAGCAGTTTGGGGCCGTGGGGGAACACTGAAGCTTTCTTT
>.|.|TRBJ2-7|TRBV7-6
CASSLVGGAGTYEQYF
TGTGCCAGCAGCTTAGTAGGCGGGGCAGGAACTTACGAGCAGTACTTC
>.|.|TRBJ2-2|TRBV6-5
CASSQGPGELFF
TGTGCCAGCAGTCAGGGACCCGGGGAGCTGTTTTTT
>.|.|TRBJ2-2|TRBV7-8
CASSSRVTAGELFF
TGTGCCAGCAGCTCCAGGGTAACGGCCGGGGAGCTGTTTTTT
>.|.|TRBJ2-1|TRBV6-6
CASSYARSYNEQFF
TGTGCCAGCAGTTACGCTAGAAGCTACAATGAGCAGTTCTTC
>TRBD2|.|TRBJ2-5|TRBV6-6
CASSLGTSAYQETQYF
TGTGCCAGCAGTCTCGGGACTAGCGCCTACCAAGAGACCCAGTACTTC
>TRBD2|.|TRBJ2-7|TRBV7-3
CASSLTSGEQYF
TGTGCCAGCAGCCTGACTAGCGGCGAGCAGTACTTC
>TRBD2|few|TRBJ2-3|TRBV5-4
CASSRGTSGDTDTQYF
TGTGCCAGCAGCAGGGGGACTAGCGGAGACACAGATACGCAGTATTTT
>.|.|TRBJ2-1|TRBV20-1
CSARKVAEQFF
TGCAGTGCTAGAAAGGTTGCTGAGCAGTTCTTC
>TRBD1|.|TRBJ1-5|TRBV19
CASRVTGAIGQPQHF
TGTGCCAGTAGGGTGACAGGGGCAATAGGACAGCCCCAGCATTTT
>TRBD1|few|TRBJ1-1|TRBV2
CASSGGQANTEAFF
TGTGCCAGCAGTGGGGGACAGGCGAACACTGAAGCTTTCTTT
>TRBD1|once|TRBJ1-5|TRBV15
CATSRADRGGQPQHF
TGTGCCACCAGCAGAGCGGACAGGGGAGGTCAGCCCCAGCATTTT
>TRBD1|.|TRBJ2-5|TRBV11-2
CASRPDRGLGETQYF
TGTGCCAGCAGACCGGACAGGGGGCTTGGGGAGACCCAGTACTTC
>.|.|TRBJ2-3|TRBV4-1
CASRKDTQYF
TGCGCCAGCAGAAAAGATACGCAGTATTTT
>TRBD2|once|TRBJ2-7|TRBV5-1
CASSFLSPGGGVTYEQYF
TGCGCCAGCAGCTTTCTCTCCCCGGGGGGAGGGGTTACCTACGAGCAGTACTTC
>TRBD1|.|TRBJ1-1|TRBV7-8
CASSGDRSNVEAFF
TGTGCCAGCAGCGGGGACAGGTCGAATGTTGAAGCTTTCTTT
>.|.|TRBJ2-7|TRBV19
CASSMRGSHSYEQYF
TGTGCCAGTAGTATGCGCGGGTCCCATTCCTACGAGCAGTACTTC
>.|.|TRBJ2-1|TRBV18
CASSIASGPRSNEQFF
TGTGCCAGCTCAATCGCCTCTGGGCCGCGTAGCAATGAGCAGTTCTTC
>TRBD2|.|TRBJ2-3|TRBV7-6
CASSTGTSGSDTQYF
TGTGCCAGCAGCACAGGGACTAGCGGGTCAGATACGCAGTATTTT
>.|.|TRBJ2-1|TRBV5-1
CASSLRDPRGNEQFF
TGCGCCAGCAGCCTACGGGACCCTCGGGGGAATGAGCAGTTCTTC
>TRBD2|once|TRBJ2-7|TRBV10-3
CAIRPGTSGNYEQYF
TGTGCCATCAGACCTGGGACTAGCGGGAACTACGAGCAGTACTTC
>.|.|TRBJ2-1|TRBV7-9
CASSLGRVHEQFF
TGTGCCAGCAGCTTAGGGAGGGTCCATGAGCAGTTCTTC
>TRBD2|.|TRBJ2-3|TRBV10-2
CASRWRASGEKDTQYF
TGCGCCAGCAGGTGGCGCGCTAGCGGGGAGAAGGATACGCAGTATTTT
>TRBD2|.|TRBJ2-6|TRBV4-2
CASSQVIRLAGEAGANVLTF
TGTGCCAGCAGCCAAGTGATTCGGCTAGCGGGAGAGGCTGGGGCCAACGTCCTGACTTTC
>TRBD2|.|TRBJ2-7|TRBV18
CASSPQGLAVYEQYF
TGTGCCAGCTCACCACAGGGACTAGCGGTCTACGAGCAGTACTTC
>.|few|TRBJ2-1|TRBV4-1
CASSQERYQSYEQFF
TGCGCCAGCAGCCAAGAACGTTATCAGTCTTATGAGCAGTTCTTC
>TRBD1|once|TRBJ1-1|TRBV19
CASTDRGLNTEAFF
TGTGCCAGTACGGACAGGGGGCTGAACACTGAAGCTTTCTTT
>.|.|TRBJ2-3|TRBV4-3
CASSPRDPVADTQYF
TGCGCCAGCAGCCCCCGGGACCCCGTGGCAGATACGCAGTATTTT
>.|.|TRBJ2-7|TRBV28
CASSFLGPYEQYF
TGTGCCAGCAGCTTCCTAGGACCCTACGAGCAGTACTTC
>TRBD2|.|TRBJ2-1|TRBV15
CATSRDLGTSDNEQFF
TGTGCCACCAGCAGAGATCTCGGGACTAGCGACAATGAGCAGTTCTTC
>TRBD2|.|TRBJ2-1|TRBV6-1
CASIRDYGYNEQFF
TGTGCCAGCATCCGGGACTATGGCTACAATGAGCAGTTCTTC
>.|.|TRBJ1-2|TRBV7-2
CASSLGEGRVYGYTF
TGTGCCAGCAGCTTAGGAGAGGGACGGGTCTATGGCTACACCTTC
>TRBD1|.|TRBJ1-5|TRBV7-8
CASSLQGNQPQHF
TGTGCCAGCAGCCTACAGGGGAATCAGCCCCAGCATTTT
>.|.|TRBJ1-2|TRBV15
CATSRDSPGANYGYTF
TGTGCCACCAGCAGAGATTCTCCAGGGGCTAACTATGGCTACACCTTC
>TRBD1|.|TRBJ1-5|TRBV27
CASSPRQGWSNQPQHF
TGTGCCAGCAGCCCCCGACAGGGGTGGAGCAATCAGCCCCAGCATTTT
>.|.|TRBJ2-7|TRBV2
CASSDDQDPYEQYF
TGTGCCAGCAGCGACGATCAGGACCCCTACGAGCAGTACTTC
>.|.|TRBJ1-1|TRBV19
CASSFPGTGNTEAFF
TGTGCCAGTAGTTTCCCCGGGACGGGGAACACTGAAGCTTTCTTT
>.|.|TRBJ2-7|TRBV10-1
CASSPSRGGEQYF
TGCGCCAGCAGCCCGAGCAGGGGAGGCGAGCAGTACTTC
>TRBD2|once|TRBJ2-5|TRBV5-4
CASSIGLAAQETQYF
TGTGCCAGCAGCATCGGACTAGCGGCCCAAGAGACCCAGTACTTC
>.|once|TRBJ2-7|TRBV7-2
CASTLDSSSYEQYF
TGTGCCAGCACCTTAGATAGCTCCTCCTACGAGCAGTACTTC
>.|few|TRBJ2-7|TRBV6-5
CASRALVPPYEQYF
TGTGCCAGCAGGGCTCTTGTCCCCCCCTACGAGCAGTACTTC
>.|few|TRBJ2-1|TRBV29-1
CSGIGQRYNEQFF
TGCAGCGGTATAGGACAGAGATACAATGAGCAGTTCTTC
>.|.|TRBJ1-5|TRBV28
CASSSSLWNQPQHF
TGTGCCAGCAGTTCGTCCTTGTGGAATCAGCCCCAGCATTTT
>TRBD1|.|TRBJ2-7|TRBV10-3
CAISEGQATYEQYF
TGTGCCATCAGTGAAGGACAGGCGACGTACGAGCAGTACTTC